This T cell receptor beta chain came from a study of STAT3 mutations in large granular lymphocyte leukemia (dated by TCRdb to 2018 to 2020). In the study overall: In roughly half of the longitudinally sequenced T-LGLL patients, canonical activating STAT3 mutations were detected. On average, sequencing was done at around 4 time points per patient, with the number of samplings ranging from 2 to 8. From an initial cohort of 207 LGL patients, about 20 representative T-LGLL cases were selected for longitudinal TCRbeta and STAT3 sequencing. Serial deep sequencing of TCRbeta CDR3 and STAT3 was performed in patients with T-cell large granular lymphocyte leukemia to reconstruct clonal hierarchy and dynamics. More than half of T-LGLL patients received one or more immunosuppressive therapy regimens, with hematologic response in 40% to 50% of those treated. A couple of patients with natural killer LGL leukemia were also sequenced longitudinally as controls within the study. The research as a whole found: Persisting codominant clonotypes in some patients meant a small but highly pathogenic clone may have been missed. Because no samples were available when a clone first appeared, clonal expansion was inferred from samplings taken at other points. TCR clonotype switching after therapy was observed in about 30% of the 18 patients, and all newly emerging clones were found to be STAT3 wild type. Several patients had a dominant TCR clone burden greater than the STAT3 mutant burden, which suggests that the STAT3 mutation arose secondarily within a clone that had already expanded. Every T-LGLL patient showed at least one immunodominant TCRbeta clonotype, and about half showed multiple immunodominant subclonotypes. The linking of therapy response to changes in TCR clonal burden was complicated by variable intervals between samplings and differing treatment regimens.

Counted from cysteine to phenylalanine, this CDR3 has 14 amino acids. CDR3 DNA only is kept here, 42 bases in frame from base 1. V is cut back by 1 base and J by 6 bases, with 7 bases in the junction unmatched. CDR1 GTSNPN and CDR2 SVGIG are derived from the germline V gene (reference sequence). DNA was extracted from blood mononuclear cells, with the same DNA used for both TCR and STAT3 sequencing. TCRbeta libraries were sequenced on an Illumina MiSeq, and an average of around 44,000 productive templates per sample was obtained. The immunoSEQ assay, which uses multiplex PCR amplification, was used to generate TCRbeta CDR3 libraries. Turning to the authors' computational methods: Repertoire diversity was computed as previously defined, with values near 0 indicating extremely monoclonal samples. TCRdb carries this immuneACCESS record with in-frame sequences only. Its versions omit some clonotypes, under half of them owing to an unresolved V gene in the studies checked, with the rest unexplained. V and J calls and clone size are those listed in that table; D and trimming were worked out from the DNA. The sample includes roughly 13,000 clones, with approximately 88% observed a single time. 9.5% to 15% of the sample is taken by the ten largest.

About this clone: This clone's antigen is unknown. The sample holds no much larger clone one base away, and base qualities are not on file.

The specimen was PBMCs. The V gene is TRBV30 and the J gene is TRBJ2-3; the junction holds 7 bases that match TRBD2. This receptor was taken from a human donor with T large granular lymphocyte leukemia. Some clones in this sample may be carry-over from other donors' samples. The encoded CDR3 is CAWSGGGVVDTQYF. The DNA sequence is TGTGCCTGGAGTGGCGGGGGAGTGGTGGATACGCAGTATTTT.